This is a list of T cell receptor beta chains from one sample in a study of identical twins. TCRdb analysed the 5' RACE reads with MiXCR anew, one entry per CDR3 protein. The repertoire includes hundreds of thousands of distinct CDR3 sequences, about 22% of them detected once, and 0.48% sits in the top ten. This sample was also put to use in a study of yellow fever vaccine responses in identical twins.

The sample comprised CD4+ T cells sorted from blood. These receptors came from a woman aged 18-29 years in good health. CDR3s leave out the opening cysteine and the closing phenylalanine or tryptophan. Clone sizes are given selectively: once, few, many, or a class where the clone is expanded.

V	size	J	CDR3
TRBV5-1	few	TRBJ2-3	ASSLRLAGEAQY
TRBV7-2	.	TRBJ1-3	ASSPRGQSSGNTIY
TRBV6-1	few	TRBJ2-3	ASHQTSGFTDTQY
TRBV10-3	.	TRBJ2-5	AIMGGGEETQY
TRBV21-1	few	TRBJ2-1	ASNPVNEQF
TRBV15	.	TRBJ2-4	ATSRDIPGGARNIQY
TRBV5-1	few	TRBJ2-1	ASSLVAGDGEQF
TRBV5-4	.	TRBJ2-3	ASSPDAPASKTQY
TRBV15	.	TRBJ2-7	ATSREVGGYEQY
TRBV20-1	.	TRBJ2-3	SARDPSRWDSPDTQY
TRBV11-2	few	TRBJ2-2	ASSVVTYTGELF
TRBV6-1	.	TRBJ2-5	ASHPWLAGQETQY
TRBV28	.	TRBJ2-7	ASKGRPGQY
TRBV3-1	.	TRBJ2-1	ASSQDKREQF
TRBV18	.	TRBJ1-1	ASSLFRGEDTEAF
TRBV28	few	TRBJ1-2	ASSSHKNYGYT
TRBV14	few	TRBJ2-7	ASSQTTPGLAAAYEQY
TRBV7-6	few	TRBJ2-3	ASSSLRPTDTQY
TRBV7-9	.	TRBJ2-1	ASSLGGGMSYNEQF
TRBV20-1	few	TRBJ1-2	SAREEPGGYT
TRBV5-6	.	TRBJ2-7	ASSRRLTNTYEQY
TRBV11-3	few	TRBJ2-5	ASSLSSETQY
TRBV9	few	TRBJ1-3	ASSAQALGGNTIY
TRBV6-1	few	TRBJ2-1	ASTLTGWDSYNEQF
TRBV11-2	.	TRBJ2-3	ASRSLAADTQY
TRBV2	.	TRBJ2-3	ASSGERATDTQY
TRBV20-1	few	TRBJ2-7	SARDLAGTTFEQY
TRBV12-3/TRBV12-4	.	TRBJ2-1	ASTGGASGRVEQF
TRBV5-1	.	TRBJ2-2	ASSYYQNTGELF
TRBV2	.	TRBJ2-5	ASNRLAGGLETQY
TRBV15	few	TRBJ1-5	ATSTQGNQPQH